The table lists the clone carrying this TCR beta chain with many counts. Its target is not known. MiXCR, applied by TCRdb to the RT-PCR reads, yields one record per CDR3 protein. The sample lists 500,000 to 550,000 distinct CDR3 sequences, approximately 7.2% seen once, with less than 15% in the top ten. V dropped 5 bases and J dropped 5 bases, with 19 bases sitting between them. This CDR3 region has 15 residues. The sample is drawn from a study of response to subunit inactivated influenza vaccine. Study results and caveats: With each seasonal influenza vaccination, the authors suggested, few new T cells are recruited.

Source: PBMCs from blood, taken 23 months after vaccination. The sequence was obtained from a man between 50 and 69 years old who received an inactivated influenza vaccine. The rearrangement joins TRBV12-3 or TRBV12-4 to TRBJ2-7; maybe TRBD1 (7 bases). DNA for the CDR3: TGTGCCAGCAGTCCAGGGGGGTTGGGGGGCCACGAGCAGTACTTC. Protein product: CASSPGGLGGHEQYF.